This T cell receptor beta chain stems from a study of T cells in Graves' hyperthyroidism and ophthalmopathy. In this sample, this clonotype turned up many times. Germline V gene lookup returns CDR1 SGDLS and CDR2 YYNGEE. The ends were cut back, 0 bases at V and 8 bases at J, with 9 bases in the middle. The CDR3 totals 14 residues. RNA transcripts gave rise to amplified TCR beta CDR3 regions. Carried out on the TCR CDR3, a first-round RT-PCR used the HTBI primer set. TCRdb independently ran MiXCR on the multiplex PCR reads; one entry per CDR3 protein. Among 650,000 to 800,000 distinct CDR3 sequences listed, nearly 45% were seen once.

Material: peripheral blood or thyroid tissue (not recorded which). The receptor was derived from an adult man with Graves' disease, either hyperthyroidism or ophthalmopathy (not recorded which). The chain carries TRBV9 and TRBJ1-6; weak D call: TRBD1 (5 bases). CDR3 amino acids: CASSVGDSHSPLHF. Here the CDR3 DNA reads TGTGCCAGCAGCGTAGGTGACAGCCATTCACCCCTCCACTTT.